This T cell receptor (beta chain) was recovered during a study of cytomegalovirus exposure and HLA in healthy donors. The CDR3 has 13 residues. Per the germline V gene, CDR1 is MNHEY and CDR2 is SVGAGI. V lost 7 bases, J lost 6 bases, and 16 bases lay in between. The PCR ran on 60 Vbeta and 13 Jbeta primers. Measured with immunoSEQ multiplex PCR; TCRdb has only the in-frame clones, and not every one. The data contain about 200,000 clones, approximately 80% of them singletons. All the people who gave samples were healthy bone marrow donors. This receptor was identified in a woman aged 30 to 39 in good health and CMV-seropositive. The rearrangement uses TRBV6-5 and TRBJ2-7; tentative D call: TRBD2 (6 bases). Sequenced input: PBMCs. The CDR3 sequence is CASTGGSGSEQYF. CDR3 bases: TGTGCCAGCACTGGGGGGAGTGGGTCCGAGCAGTACTTC.